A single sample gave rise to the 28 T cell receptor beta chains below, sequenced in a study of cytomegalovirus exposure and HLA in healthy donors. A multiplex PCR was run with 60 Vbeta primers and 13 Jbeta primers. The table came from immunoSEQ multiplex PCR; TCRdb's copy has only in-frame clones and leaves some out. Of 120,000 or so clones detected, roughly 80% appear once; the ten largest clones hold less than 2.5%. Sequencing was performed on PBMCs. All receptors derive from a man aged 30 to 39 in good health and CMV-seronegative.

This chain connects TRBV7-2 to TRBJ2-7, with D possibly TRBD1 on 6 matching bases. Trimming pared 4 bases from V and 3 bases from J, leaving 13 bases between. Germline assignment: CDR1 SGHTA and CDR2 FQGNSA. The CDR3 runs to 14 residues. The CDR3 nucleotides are TGTGCCAGCAGCTCGCGGACAGACCTCTACGAGCAGTACTTC. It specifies CASSSRTDLYEQYF.

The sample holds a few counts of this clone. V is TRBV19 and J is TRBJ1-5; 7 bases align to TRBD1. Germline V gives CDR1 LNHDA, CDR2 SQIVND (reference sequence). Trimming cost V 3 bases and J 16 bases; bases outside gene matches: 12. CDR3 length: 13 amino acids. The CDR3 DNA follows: TGTGCCAGTAGTATTTTGTCGGGACAGCGTTACCATTTT. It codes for CASSILSGQRYHF.

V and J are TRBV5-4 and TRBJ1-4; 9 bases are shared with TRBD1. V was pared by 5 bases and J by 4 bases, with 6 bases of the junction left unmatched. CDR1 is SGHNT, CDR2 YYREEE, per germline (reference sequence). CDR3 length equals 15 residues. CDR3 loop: CASSSPGQGNEKLFF. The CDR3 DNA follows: TGTGCCAGCAGTTCCCCGGGACAGGGTAATGAAAAACTGTTTTTT.

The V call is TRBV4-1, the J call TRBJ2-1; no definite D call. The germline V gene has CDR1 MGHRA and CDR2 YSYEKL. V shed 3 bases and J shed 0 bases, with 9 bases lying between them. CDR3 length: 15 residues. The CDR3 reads CASSQLVGSYNEQFF. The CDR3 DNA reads TGCGCCAGCAGCCAGCTCGTCGGCTCCTACAATGAGCAGTTCTTC.

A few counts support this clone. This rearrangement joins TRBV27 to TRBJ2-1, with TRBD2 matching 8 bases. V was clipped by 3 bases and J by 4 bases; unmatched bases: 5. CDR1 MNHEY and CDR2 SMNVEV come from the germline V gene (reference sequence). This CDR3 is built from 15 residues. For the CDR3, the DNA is TGTGCCAGCAGTTTTAATAGCGGGGATTACAATGAGCAGTTCTTC. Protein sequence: CASSFNSGDYNEQFF.

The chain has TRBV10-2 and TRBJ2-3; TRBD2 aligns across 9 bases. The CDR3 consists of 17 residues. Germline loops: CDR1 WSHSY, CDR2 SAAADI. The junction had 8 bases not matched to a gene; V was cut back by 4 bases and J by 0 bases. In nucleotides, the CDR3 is TGCGCCAGCAGTGTCCCCTTAGCGGGGGAGAGCACAGATACGCAGTATTTT. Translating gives CASSVPLAGESTDTQYF.

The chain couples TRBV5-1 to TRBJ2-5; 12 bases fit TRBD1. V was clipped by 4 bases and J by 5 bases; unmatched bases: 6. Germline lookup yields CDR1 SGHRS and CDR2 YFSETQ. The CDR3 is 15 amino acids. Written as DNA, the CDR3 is TGCGCCAGCAGCATGGGGGGACAGGGGGCCGAGACCCAGTACTTC. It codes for CASSMGGQGAETQYF.

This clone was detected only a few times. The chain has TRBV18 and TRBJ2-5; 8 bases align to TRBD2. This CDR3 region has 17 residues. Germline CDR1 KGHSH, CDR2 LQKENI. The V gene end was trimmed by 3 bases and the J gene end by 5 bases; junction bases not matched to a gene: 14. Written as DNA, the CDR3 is TGTGCCAGCTCACCTCGCGGCGGGGGGATCCCAATGGAGACCCAGTACTTC. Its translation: CASSPRGGGIPMETQYF.

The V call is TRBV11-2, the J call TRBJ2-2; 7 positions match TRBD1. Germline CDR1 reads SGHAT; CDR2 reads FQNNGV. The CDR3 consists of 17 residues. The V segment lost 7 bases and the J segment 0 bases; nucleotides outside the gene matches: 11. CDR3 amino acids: CASILGARGTNTGELFF. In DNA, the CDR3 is TGTGCCAGCATCCTAGGGGCCAGGGGGACGAACACCGGGGAGCTGTTTTTT. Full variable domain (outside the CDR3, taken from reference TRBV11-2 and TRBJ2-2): EAGVAQSPRYKIIEKRQSVAFWCNPISGHATLYWYQQILGQGPKLLIQFQNNGVVDDSQLPKDRFSAERLKGVDSTLKIQPAKLEDSAVYLCASILGARGTNTGELFFGEGSRLTVL.

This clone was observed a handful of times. As DNA, the CDR3 is TGTGCCAGCAGCCCCTCGACAGGAAATCAGCCCCAGCATTTT. Encoded protein: CASSPSTGNQPQHF. The chain couples TRBV7-9 to TRBJ1-5; D possibly corresponds to TRBD1 (6 bases). The CDR3 contains 14 residues. Per germline, CDR1 SEHNR and CDR2 FQNEAQ (reference sequence). V lost 5 bases, J lost 4 bases, and 12 bases lay in between.

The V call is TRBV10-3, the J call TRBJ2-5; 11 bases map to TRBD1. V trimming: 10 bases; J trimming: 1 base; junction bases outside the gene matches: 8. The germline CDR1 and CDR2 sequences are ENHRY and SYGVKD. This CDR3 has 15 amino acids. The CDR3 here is CATSPGQGVQETQYF. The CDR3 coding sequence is TGTGCCACCTCCCCGGGACAGGGGGTCCAAGAGACCCAGTACTTC.

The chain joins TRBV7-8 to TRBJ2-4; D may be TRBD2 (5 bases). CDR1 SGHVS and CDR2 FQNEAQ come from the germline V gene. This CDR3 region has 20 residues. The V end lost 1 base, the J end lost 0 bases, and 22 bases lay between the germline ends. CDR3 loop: CASSLEGTSGSTLAKNIQYF. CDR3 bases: TGTGCCAGCAGCTTAGAGGGTACCTCGGGGAGCACTCTAGCCAAAAACATTCAGTACTTC.

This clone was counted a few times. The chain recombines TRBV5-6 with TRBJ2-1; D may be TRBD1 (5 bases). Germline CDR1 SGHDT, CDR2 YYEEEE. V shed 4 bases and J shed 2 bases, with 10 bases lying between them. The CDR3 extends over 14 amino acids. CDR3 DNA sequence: TGTGCCAGCAGCACAGGTTTTGCCTACAATGAGCAGTTCTTC. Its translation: CASSTGFAYNEQFF.

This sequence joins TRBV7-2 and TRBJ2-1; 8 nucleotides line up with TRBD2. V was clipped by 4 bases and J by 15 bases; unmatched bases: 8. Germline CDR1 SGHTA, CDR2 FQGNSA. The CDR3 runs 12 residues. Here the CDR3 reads CASSSGAGGRFF. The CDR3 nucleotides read TGTGCCAGCAGCTCTGGGGCGGGGGGAAGGTTCTTC.

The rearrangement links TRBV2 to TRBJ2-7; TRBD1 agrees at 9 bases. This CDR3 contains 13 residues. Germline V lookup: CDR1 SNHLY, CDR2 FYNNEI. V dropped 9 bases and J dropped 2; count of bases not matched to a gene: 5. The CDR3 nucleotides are TGTGCCAGGGGCGGGACAGGGCCCTACGAGCAGTACTTC. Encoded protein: CARGGTGPYEQYF.

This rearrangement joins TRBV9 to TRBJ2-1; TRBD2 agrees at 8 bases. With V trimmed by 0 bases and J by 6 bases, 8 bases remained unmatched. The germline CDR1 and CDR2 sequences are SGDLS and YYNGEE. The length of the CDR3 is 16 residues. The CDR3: CASSVDPGGTGNEQFF. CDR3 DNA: TGTGCCAGCAGCGTAGACCCGGGGGGGACGGGCAATGAGCAGTTCTTC. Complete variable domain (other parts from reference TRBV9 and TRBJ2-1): DSGVTQTPKHLITATGQRVTLRCSPRSGDLSVYWYQQSLDQGLQFLIQYYNGEERAKGNILERFSAQQFPDLHSELNLSSLELGDSALYFCASSVDPGGTGNEQFFGPGTRLTVL.

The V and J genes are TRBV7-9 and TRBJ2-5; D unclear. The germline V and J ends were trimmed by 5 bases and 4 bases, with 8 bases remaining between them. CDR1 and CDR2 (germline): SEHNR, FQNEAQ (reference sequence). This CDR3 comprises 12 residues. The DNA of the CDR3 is TGTGCCAGCAGCCACAGACGAGAGACCCAGTACTTC. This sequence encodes CASSHRRETQYF.

CDR3: CASSPAPEGTRGLFF. The DNA for the CDR3 is TGTGCCAGCAGCCCTGCGCCAGAGGGAACCCGGGGACTGTTTTTT. This chain links TRBV7-8 with TRBJ1-4; no clear D. V gave up 5 bases and J gave up 13 bases, with 23 bases separating them. There are 15 residues in the CDR3. Germline CDR1 is SGHVS and CDR2 is FQNEAQ.

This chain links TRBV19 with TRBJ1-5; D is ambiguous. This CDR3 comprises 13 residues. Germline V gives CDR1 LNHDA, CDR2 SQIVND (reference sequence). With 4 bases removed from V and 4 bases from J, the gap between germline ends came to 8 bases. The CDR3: CASSNRRNQPQHF. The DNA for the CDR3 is TGTGCCAGTAGTAATCGGAGAAATCAGCCCCAGCATTTT.

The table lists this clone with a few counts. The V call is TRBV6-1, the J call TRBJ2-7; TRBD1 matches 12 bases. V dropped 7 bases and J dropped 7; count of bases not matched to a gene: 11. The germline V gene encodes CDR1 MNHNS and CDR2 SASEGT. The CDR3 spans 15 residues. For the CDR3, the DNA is TGTGCCAGCATAGAAGGGGGACAGGGGGCCGAAGAGCAGTACTTC. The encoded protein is CASIEGGQGAEEQYF.

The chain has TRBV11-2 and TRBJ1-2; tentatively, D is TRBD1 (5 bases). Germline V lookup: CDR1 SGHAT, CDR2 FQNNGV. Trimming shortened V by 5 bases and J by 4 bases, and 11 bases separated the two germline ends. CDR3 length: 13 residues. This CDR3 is CASSPDRLYGYTF. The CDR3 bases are TGTGCCAGCAGCCCAGACAGACTCTATGGCTACACCTTC.

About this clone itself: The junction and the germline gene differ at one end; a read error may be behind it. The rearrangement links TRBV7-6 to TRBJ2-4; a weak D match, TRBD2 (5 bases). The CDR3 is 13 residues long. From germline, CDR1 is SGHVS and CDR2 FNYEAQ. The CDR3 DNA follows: TGTGCCAGCAGCTCTCTAGCCAAAAACAGTCAGTACTTC. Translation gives CASSSLAKNSQYF.

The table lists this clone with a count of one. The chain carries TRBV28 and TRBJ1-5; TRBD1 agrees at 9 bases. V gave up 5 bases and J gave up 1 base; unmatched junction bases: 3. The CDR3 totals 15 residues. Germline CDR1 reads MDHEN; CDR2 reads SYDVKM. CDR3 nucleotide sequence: TGTGCCAGCAGTGACGACAGGGGGAGCAATCAGCCCCAGCATTTT. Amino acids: CASSDDRGSNQPQHF.

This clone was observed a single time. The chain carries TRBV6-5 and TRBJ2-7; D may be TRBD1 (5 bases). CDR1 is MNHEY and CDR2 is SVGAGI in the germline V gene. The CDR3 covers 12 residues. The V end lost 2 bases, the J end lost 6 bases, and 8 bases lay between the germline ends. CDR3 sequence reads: CASSYKGREQYF. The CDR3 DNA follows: TGTGCCAGCAGTTACAAGGGGCGCGAGCAGTACTTC.

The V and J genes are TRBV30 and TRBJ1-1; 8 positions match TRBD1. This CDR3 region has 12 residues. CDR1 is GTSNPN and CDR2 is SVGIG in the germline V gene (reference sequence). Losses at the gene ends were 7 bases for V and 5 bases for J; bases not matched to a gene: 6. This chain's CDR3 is CAFTGGGTEAFF. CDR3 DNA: TGTGCCTTTACAGGGGGGGGGACTGAAGCTTTCTTT.

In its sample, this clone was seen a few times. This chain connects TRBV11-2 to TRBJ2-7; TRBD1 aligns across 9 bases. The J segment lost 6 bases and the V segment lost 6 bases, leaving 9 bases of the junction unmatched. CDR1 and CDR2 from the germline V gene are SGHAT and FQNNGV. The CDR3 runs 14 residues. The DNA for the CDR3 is TGTGCCAGCAGACCCAAGGGGACAGGGACCGAGCAGTACTTC. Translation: CASRPKGTGTEQYF.

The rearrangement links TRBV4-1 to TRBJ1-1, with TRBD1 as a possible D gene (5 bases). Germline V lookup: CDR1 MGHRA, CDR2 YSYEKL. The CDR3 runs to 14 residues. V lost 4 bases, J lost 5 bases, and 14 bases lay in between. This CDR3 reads CASSRTVGGTEAFF. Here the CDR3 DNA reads TGCGCCAGCAGCCGGACGGTCGGGGGGACTGAAGCTTTCTTT.

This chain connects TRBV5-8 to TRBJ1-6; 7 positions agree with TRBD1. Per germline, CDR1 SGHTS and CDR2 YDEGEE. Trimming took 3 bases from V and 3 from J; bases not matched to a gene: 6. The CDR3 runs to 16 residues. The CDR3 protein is CASSSRDRVYNSPLHF. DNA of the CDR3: TGTGCCAGCAGCTCCCGGGACAGAGTCTATAATTCACCCCTCCACTTT.